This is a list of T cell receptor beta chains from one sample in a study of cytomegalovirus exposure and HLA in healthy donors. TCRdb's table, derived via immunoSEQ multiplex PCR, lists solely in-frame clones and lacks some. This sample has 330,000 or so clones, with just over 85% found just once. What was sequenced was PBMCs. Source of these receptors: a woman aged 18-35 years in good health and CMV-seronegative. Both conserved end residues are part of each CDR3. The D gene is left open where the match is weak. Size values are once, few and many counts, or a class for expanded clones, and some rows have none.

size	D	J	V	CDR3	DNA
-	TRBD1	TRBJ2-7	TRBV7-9	CASSLQGAVSYEQYF	TGTGCCAGCAGCTTACAGGGGGCGGTCTCCTACGAGCAGTACTTC
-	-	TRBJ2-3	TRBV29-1	CSVEDRLNTDTQYF	TGCAGCGTTGAAGATCGTCTAAACACAGATACGCAGTATTTT
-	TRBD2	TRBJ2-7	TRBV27	CASSLFAGAYEQYF	TGTGCCAGCAGTTTATTCGCGGGAGCCTACGAGCAGTACTTC
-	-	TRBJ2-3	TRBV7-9	CASSLLDTQYF	TGTGCCAGCAGCTTACTAGATACGCAGTATTTT
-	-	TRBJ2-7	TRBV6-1	CASSEEGVDFYEQYF	TGTGCCAGCAGTGAAGAAGGAGTGGATTTCTACGAGCAGTACTTC
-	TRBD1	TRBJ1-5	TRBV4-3	CASSPGQGSQPQHF	TGCGCCAGCAGCCCTGGACAGGGCAGTCAGCCCCAGCATTTT
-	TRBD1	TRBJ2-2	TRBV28	CASREGGLDTGELFF	TGTGCCAGCAGGGAAGGGGGCCTTGACACCGGGGAGCTGTTTTTT
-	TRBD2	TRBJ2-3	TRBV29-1	CSVELAGGPDTQYF	TGCAGCGTTGAACTAGCGGGAGGGCCAGATACGCAGTATTTT
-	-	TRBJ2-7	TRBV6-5	CASSWKWRGDYEQYF	TGTGCCAGCAGTTGGAAATGGCGGGGCGACTACGAGCAGTACTTC
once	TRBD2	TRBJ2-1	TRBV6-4	CASSAGLAGVDEQFF	TGTGCCAGCAGTGCGGGGCTAGCGGGAGTCGATGAGCAGTTCTTC
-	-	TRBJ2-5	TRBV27	CASSYRAPGTQYF	TGTGCCAGCAGTTACAGGGCGCCGGGGACCCAGTACTTC
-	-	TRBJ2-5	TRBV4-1	CASSQQGQETQYF	TGCGCCAGCAGCCAACAGGGGCAAGAGACCCAGTACTTC
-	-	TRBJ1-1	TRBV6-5	CASSYGQMGPEAFF	TGTGCCAGCAGTTACGGGCAGATGGGGCCTGAAGCTTTCTTT
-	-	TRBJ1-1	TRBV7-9	CASSLEPVTEAFF	TGTGCCAGCAGCTTAGAACCGGTCACTGAAGCTTTCTTT
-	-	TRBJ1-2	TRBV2	CASSELPGGYTF	TGTGCCAGCAGTGAATTGCCGGGAGGCTACACCTTC
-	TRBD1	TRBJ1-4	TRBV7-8	CASSLGGGQGFLSEKLFF	TGTGCCAGCAGCTTAGGAGGAGGACAGGGTTTCTTAAGTGAAAAACTGTTTTTT
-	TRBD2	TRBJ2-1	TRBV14	CASSRGSGIRNEQFF	TGTGCCAGCAGCCGAGGTAGCGGGATCAGAAATGAGCAGTTCTTC
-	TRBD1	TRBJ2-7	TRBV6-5	CASSYLTGSDYEQYF	TGTGCCAGCAGTTACTTGACAGGGTCAGACTACGAGCAGTACTTC
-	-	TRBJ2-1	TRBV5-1	CASSPGHAVSYNEQFF	TGCGCCAGCAGCCCCGGACACGCCGTCTCCTACAATGAGCAGTTCTTC
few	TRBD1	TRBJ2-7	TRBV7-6	CASSPGQGGTYEQYF	TGTGCCAGCAGCCCCGGACAGGGGGGGACCTACGAGCAGTACTTC
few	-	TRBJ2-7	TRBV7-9	CASTDSYEQYF	TGTGCCAGCACCGACTCATACGAGCAGTACTTC
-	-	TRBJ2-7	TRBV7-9	CASSPSQGSYEQYF	TGTGCCAGCAGCCCCAGTCAGGGTAGCTACGAGCAGTACTTC
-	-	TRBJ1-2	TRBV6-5	CASRGAGGTDYGYTF	TGTGCCAGCAGAGGTGCGGGGGGGACGGACTATGGCTACACCTTC
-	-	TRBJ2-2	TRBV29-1	CSVESWQRAGELFF	TGCAGCGTTGAATCTTGGCAGCGGGCCGGGGAGCTGTTTTTT
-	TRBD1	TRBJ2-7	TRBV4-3	CASSPGRQGAYEQYF	TGCGCCAGCAGCCCGGGGCGGCAGGGGGCCTACGAGCAGTACTTC
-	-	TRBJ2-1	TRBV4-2	CASSRLEGTDYNEQFF	TGTGCCAGCAGCCGCTTGGAGGGGACGGACTACAATGAGCAGTTCTTC
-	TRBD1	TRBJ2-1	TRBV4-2	CASSQGQGDPYNEQFF	TGTGCCAGCAGCCAAGGACAGGGGGATCCCTACAATGAGCAGTTCTTC
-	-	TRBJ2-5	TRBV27	CASSFGGAGETQYF	TGTGCCAGCAGTTTTGGAGGGGCGGGAGAGACCCAGTACTTC
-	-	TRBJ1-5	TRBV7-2	CASSLVEGDNQPQHF	TGTGCCAGCAGCTTAGTGGAGGGTGACAATCAGCCCCAGCATTTT
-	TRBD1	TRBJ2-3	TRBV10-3	CASRQGATQYF	TGTGCCAGCCGACAGGGGGCTACGCAGTATTTT
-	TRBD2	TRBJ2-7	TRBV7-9	CASSRTTSGSYEQYF	TGTGCCAGCAGCCGAACTACTAGCGGGAGCTACGAGCAGTACTTC
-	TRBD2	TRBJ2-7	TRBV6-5	CASLPGTSAAYEQYF	TGTGCCAGCCTTCCGGGGACTAGCGCCGCCTACGAGCAGTACTTC
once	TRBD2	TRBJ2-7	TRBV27	CASSLSGGSGASSYEQYF	TGTGCCAGCAGTTTATCGGGAGGGAGCGGGGCCTCCTCCTACGAGCAGTACTTC
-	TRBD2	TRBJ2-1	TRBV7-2	CASSSQGAGGWNEQFF	TGTGCCAGCAGCTCCCAAGGCGCGGGAGGGTGGAATGAGCAGTTCTTC
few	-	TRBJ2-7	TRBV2	CASSQIHEQYF	TGTGCCAGCAGTCAGATCCACGAGCAGTACTTC
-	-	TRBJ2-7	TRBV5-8	CASSFSYWTAAYEQYF	TGTGCCAGCAGCTTCTCGTATTGGACAGCGGCCTACGAGCAGTACTTC
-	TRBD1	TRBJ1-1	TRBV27	CASRRGQGAMNTEAFF	TGTGCCAGCCGACGGGGACAGGGGGCAATGAACACTGAAGCTTTCTTT
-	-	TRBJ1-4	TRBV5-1	CASSWMTDEKLFF	TGCGCCAGCAGCTGGATGACAGACGAAAAACTGTTTTTT
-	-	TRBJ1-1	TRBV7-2	CASSLSGLNTEAFF	TGTGCCAGCAGCTTATCAGGGTTGAACACTGAAGCTTTCTTT
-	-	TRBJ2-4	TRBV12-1	CASSGGTGEILAKNIQYF	TGTGCCAGCAGCGGTGGGACAGGGGAAATTCTAGCCAAAAACATTCAGTACTTC
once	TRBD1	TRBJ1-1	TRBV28	CASSLGQGAFMNTEAFF	TGTGCCAGCAGTTTAGGGCAGGGGGCCTTCATGAACACTGAAGCTTTCTTT
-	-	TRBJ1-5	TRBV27	CASSPRPRAQPQHF	TGTGCCAGCAGCCCACGGCCTAGAGCTCAGCCCCAGCATTTT
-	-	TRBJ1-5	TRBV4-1	CASSQKGTINSNQPQHF	TGCGCCAGCAGCCAAAAAGGGACAATCAATAGCAATCAGCCCCAGCATTTT
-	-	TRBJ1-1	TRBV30	CAWSAPGVLNTEAFF	TGTGCCTGGAGTGCACCGGGGGTCCTGAACACTGAAGCTTTCTTT
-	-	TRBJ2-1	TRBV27	CASRLEGAYNEQFF	TGTGCCAGCAGGTTAGAGGGGGCCTACAATGAGCAGTTCTTC
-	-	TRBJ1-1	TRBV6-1	CASSEARVSEAFF	TGTGCCAGCAGTGAAGCGCGGGTCTCTGAAGCTTTCTTT
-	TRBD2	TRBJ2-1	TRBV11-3	CASSHPRGGSYNEQFF	TGTGCCAGCAGCCACCCCCGGGGGGGTTCCTACAATGAGCAGTTCTTC
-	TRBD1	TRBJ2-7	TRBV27	CASSTRQGHEQYF	TGTGCCAGCAGTACCCGACAGGGCCACGAGCAGTACTTC
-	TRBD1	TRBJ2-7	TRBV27	CASSLQGQGAEQYF	TGTGCCAGCAGTTTACAGGGACAGGGAGCCGAGCAGTACTTC
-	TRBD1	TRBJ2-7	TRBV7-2	CASNLGQGNEQYF	TGTGCCAGCAACCTTGGACAGGGTAACGAGCAGTACTTC
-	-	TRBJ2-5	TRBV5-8	CASSPAGASDQETQYF	TGTGCCAGCAGCCCAGCTGGAGCTAGCGACCAAGAGACCCAGTACTTC
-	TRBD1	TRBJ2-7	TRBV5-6	CASSFPGTGGRDF	TGTGCCAGCAGCTTCCCCGGGACAGGGGGCAGGGACTTC
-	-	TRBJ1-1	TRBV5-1	CASSLGEGEGTEAFF	TGCGCCAGCAGCTTGGGCGAGGGAGAGGGCACTGAAGCTTTCTTT
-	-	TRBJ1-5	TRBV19	CASSQAGPNQPQHF	TGTGCCAGTAGTCAGGCAGGGCCAAATCAGCCCCAGCATTTT
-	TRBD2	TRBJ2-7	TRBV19	CASSIGLAGYEQYF	TGTGCCAGTAGTATCGGTCTAGCGGGCTACGAGCAGTACTTC
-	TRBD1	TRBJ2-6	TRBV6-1	CASSGDSSGANVLTF	TGTGCCAGCAGTGGGGACAGCTCTGGGGCCAACGTCCTGACTTTC
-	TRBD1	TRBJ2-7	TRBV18	CASSPAGGYEQYF	TGTGCCAGCTCCCCCGCAGGGGGCTACGAGCAGTACTTC
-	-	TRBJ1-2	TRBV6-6	CASSTPAISYGYTF	TGTGCCAGCAGCACTCCCGCCATATCCTATGGCTACACCTTC
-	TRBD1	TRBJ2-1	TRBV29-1	CSVRQGAPPYNEQFF	TGCAGCGTCCGCCAGGGGGCTCCACCCTACAATGAGCAGTTCTTC